A single sample is the source of the 25 T cell receptor beta chains below, sequenced in a study of T cell responses to AZD1222 COVID-19 vaccine. Sequencing used immunoSEQ multiplex PCR; TCRdb keeps in-frame clones, though not all of them. Altogether 75,000 to 100,000 clones are present, approximately 94% being singletons, with the ten largest covering about 13%. The sample was peripheral blood, taken on day 0 of AZD1222 vaccination. The receptors come from an adult in good health.

This clone has just one count. The V call is TRBV3-1 (or the pseudogene TRBV3-2), the J call TRBJ1-6; D remains ambiguous. The CDR3 spans 16 residues. With 1 base removed from V and 3 bases from J, the gap between germline ends came to 10 bases. CDR1 is LGHDT and CDR2 is YNNKEL in the germline V gene (reference sequence). Written as DNA, the CDR3 is TGTGCCAGCAGCCAAGGAACGCAAGACTATAATTCACCCCTCCACTTT. As protein: CASSQGTQDYNSPLHF.

V gene TRBV7-9 combines with J gene TRBJ2-1; possibly TRBD2 for D (6 bases). The CDR3 is 17 amino acids. The germline V gene encodes CDR1 SEHNR and CDR2 FQNEAQ (reference sequence). V gave up 5 bases and J gave up 2 bases, with 19 bases separating them. This CDR3 is CASSSNTGVPPYNEQFF. The CDR3 region has the DNA TGTGCCAGCAGCAGTAATACGGGGGTCCCTCCCTACAATGAGCAGTTCTTC.

The gene calls are TRBV5-6 and TRBJ2-4; the D gene is possibly TRBD1 (5 bases). V was pared by 6 bases and J by 0 bases, with 25 bases between. The CDR3 consists of 19 residues. Germline loops: CDR1 SGHDT, CDR2 YYEEEE. The CDR3 nucleotides are TGTGCCAGCACCAACAGACAGAGACAAATTTCTATAGCCAAAAACATTCAGTACTTC. Protein sequence: CASTNRQRQISIAKNIQYF. The whole variable domain, remainder taken from reference TRBV5-6 and TRBJ2-4, is DAGVTQSPTHLIKTRGQQVTLRCSPKSGHDTVSWYQQALGQGPQFIFQYYEEEERQRGNFPDRFSGHQFPNYSSELNVNALLLGDSALYLCASTNRQRQISIAKNIQYFGAGTRLSVL.

This rearrangement joins TRBV4-3 to TRBJ1-5; D not certain. The germline gives CDR1 LGHNA, CDR2 YSLEER. The CDR3 runs to 14 residues. V dropped 0 bases and J dropped 5 bases, with 8 bases sitting between them. CDR3 coding DNA: TGCGCCAGCAGCCAAGAAGGGTACGATCAGCCCCAGCATTTT. The encoded protein is CASSQEGYDQPQHF.

The chain uses TRBV19 and TRBJ2-6; D remains ambiguous. Germline lookup yields CDR1 LNHDA and CDR2 SQIVND (reference sequence). Deletions cut 3 bases from V and 0 bases from J, with 6 bases between. CDR3 length: 15 residues. The CDR3 protein is CASSITVSGANVLTF. The DNA of the CDR3 is TGTGCCAGTAGTATCACGGTCTCTGGGGCCAACGTCCTGACTTTC.

The chain couples TRBV28 to TRBJ1-3; D gene ambiguous. CDR1 and CDR2 (germline): MDHEN, SYDVKM. Trimming cost V 5 bases and J 6 bases, with 11 bases left between them. The CDR3 is made up of 13 amino acids. The CDR3 spells CASSLPSLNTIYF. The CDR3 region has the DNA TGTGCCAGCAGTCTTCCTTCTTTAAACACCATATATTTT.

V gene TRBV20-1 combines with J gene TRBJ1-1; possible D gene TRBD1, 5 bases. CDR1 and CDR2 from the germline V gene are DFQATT and SNEGSKA (reference sequence). CDR3 length: 12 residues. Trimming stripped 4 bases from V and 5 bases from J, with 11 bases between. CDR3 nucleotides: TGCAGTGCTAATGAGGGACGGACTGAAGCTTTCTTT. It is translated as CSANEGRTEAFF.

This clone appeared a few times. This specimen includes other DNA sequences encoding the same CDR3. This chain uses TRBV11-3 with TRBJ2-3; D is uncertain. This CDR3 is built from 13 residues. V dropped 1 base and J dropped 3 bases, with 5 bases sitting between them. Germline V gene sequence: CDR1 SGHNT, CDR2 YENEEA. Written as DNA, the CDR3 is TGTGCCAGCAGCTTAGGCAGGACAGATACGCAGTATTTT. Its protein product is CASSLGRTDTQYF. Supplemented by reference TRBV11-3 and TRBJ2-3, the full variable domain reads EAGVVQSPRYKIIEKKQPVAFWCNPISGHNTLYWYLQNLGQGPELLIRYENEEAVDDSQLPKDRFSAERLKGVDSTLKIQPAELGDSAVYLCASSLGRTDTQYFGPGTRLTVL.

The rearrangement links TRBV5-1 to TRBJ2-3; TRBD2 matches at 9 bases. Trimming took 0 bases from V and 0 from J; bases not matched to a gene: 14. The CDR3 consists of 20 residues. Per germline, CDR1 SGHRS and CDR2 YFSETQ. CDR3 region: CASSLGSWLAGTTSTDTQYF. CDR3 nucleotides: TGCGCCAGCAGCTTGGGCTCTTGGCTAGCGGGAACCACTAGCACAGATACGCAGTATTTT.

V usage is TRBV19 and J usage is TRBJ1-6, with D possibly being TRBD1 (6 bases). Germline V gives CDR1 LNHDA, CDR2 SQIVND (reference sequence). V gave up 8 bases and J gave up 7 bases, with 15 bases separating them. The CDR3 is made up of 14 amino acids. For the CDR3, the DNA is TGTGCCAGTTCTACCGGCAGGGGCAATTCACCCCTCCACTTT. It is translated as CASSTGRGNSPLHF.

The rearrangement uses TRBV28 and TRBJ1-6; 8 bases map to TRBD1. CDR1 is MDHEN and CDR2 is SYDVKM in the germline V gene. The length of the CDR3 is 13 residues. J was trimmed by 9 bases and V by 4 bases; bases with no gene match: 2. The CDR3 region has the DNA TGTGCCAGCAGTTCGGGACAGGCTTCACCCCTCCACTTT. Amino acids: CASSSGQASPLHF.

The V call is TRBV28, the J call TRBJ2-1; TRBD1 might be the D (6 bases). The germline CDR1 and CDR2 sequences are MDHEN and SYDVKM. The CDR3 has 15 amino acids. Trimming removed 5 bases from V and 3 bases from J, with 14 bases in between. The CDR3 DNA is TGTGCCAGCAGTCCGCAGGGGAAACTCTACAATGAGCAGTTCTTC. As protein: CASSPQGKLYNEQFF.

J is TRBJ2-5 and V is TRBV11-2; 11 bases are shared with TRBD1. The CDR3 loop spans 17 amino acids. Germline V lookup: CDR1 SGHAT, CDR2 FQNNGV. Unmatched junction bases numbered 12, after V lost 8 bases and J lost 1 base. CDR3 sequence reads: CASGTGGLERFQETQYF. The CDR3 region has the DNA TGTGCCAGCGGGACAGGGGGGTTAGAGAGGTTCCAAGAGACCCAGTACTTC.

J is TRBJ1-5 and V is TRBV5-8; D may be TRBD1 (5 bases). The V gene lost 3 bases and the J gene lost 4 bases, with 14 bases spanning the gap. The length of the CDR3 is 15 residues. CDR1 is SGHTS and CDR2 is YDEGEE in the germline V gene. The CDR3 sequence is CASSSSQGGNQPQHF. The CDR3 nucleotides are TGTGCCAGCAGCTCGTCCCAGGGAGGTAATCAGCCCCAGCATTTT.

The rearrangement joins TRBV4-1 to TRBJ2-1; 11 bases align to TRBD2. Germline V lookup: CDR1 MGHRA, CDR2 YSYEKL. V gave up 3 bases and J gave up 4 bases; unmatched junction bases: 2. The CDR3 runs to 15 residues. The CDR3 DNA is TGCGCCAGCAGCCAGGGACTAGCGGTATACAATGAGCAGTTCTTC. Protein product: CASSQGLAVYNEQFF.

The chain links TRBV18 to TRBJ2-1; D is unclear. This CDR3 spans 13 amino acids. V lost 3 bases and J 6 bases, leaving 9 bases between the germline ends. Germline-derived CDR1 and CDR2 are KGHSH and LQKENI. The DNA of the CDR3 is TGTGCCAGCTCACCTCTCCGGGCCAATGAGCAGTTCTTC. Translation: CASSPLRANEQFF.

This clone came up once. This chain links TRBV5-1 with TRBJ1-5; 9 bases fit TRBD1. Per germline, CDR1 SGHRS and CDR2 YFSETQ. J was trimmed by 7 bases and V by 1 base; bases with no gene match: 9. The CDR3 has 16 residues. CDR3 in DNA: TGCGCCAGCAGCTTGACCGGGACAGGGAATGGGCAGCCCCAGCATTTT. It is translated as CASSLTGTGNGQPQHF.

This clone was observed a single time. V gene TRBV15 combines with J gene TRBJ1-5; D is undetermined. Per germline, CDR1 LNHNV and CDR2 YYDKDF (reference sequence). Trimming left V 3 bases short and J 6 bases short, with 6 bases between. The length of the CDR3 is 12 residues. The DNA of the CDR3 is TGTGCCACCAGCAGGTCCGGTCAGCCCCAGCATTTT. Its translation is CATSRSGQPQHF.

The J gene is TRBJ2-5, the V gene TRBV19; D is perhaps TRBD1 (7 bases). Looked up from germline, CDR1 is LNHDA and CDR2 is SQIVND (reference sequence). V gave up 6 bases and J gave up 6 bases, with 20 bases separating them. The length of the CDR3 is 15 residues. The CDR3 reads CASRINGGGTQTQYF. The DNA of the CDR3 is TGTGCCAGTAGGATAAATGGAGGGGGCACGCAGACCCAGTACTTC.

This clone was detected only a few times. J is TRBJ2-1 and V is TRBV4-1; the match to TRBD2 covers 7 bases. The V and J ends lost 5 bases and 2 bases, in that order; junction bases with no gene match: 6. The CDR3 consists of 15 residues. From germline, CDR1 is MGHRA and CDR2 YSYEKL. The DNA for the CDR3 is TGCGCCAGCAGCGAAGGACTAGTCCCCTACAATGAGCAGTTCTTC. As protein: CASSEGLVPYNEQFF.

The V gene is TRBV6-1, the J gene TRBJ2-2, with D possibly being TRBD1 or TRBD2 (5 bases each). Germline CDR1 reads MNHNS; CDR2 reads SASEGT. The CDR3 spans 15 residues. The V end was cut by 3 bases, the J end by 6 bases, with 14 bases between. DNA for the CDR3: TGTGCCAGCAGTGAGCCGACCGGGGCACCCGGGGAGCTGTTTTTT. It translates to CASSEPTGAPGELFF.

In DNA, the CDR3 is TGTGCCAGCAGTTCCCGACAGGGCACAGATACGCAGTATTTT. It is translated as CASSSRQGTDTQYF. The J gene is TRBJ2-3, the V gene TRBV5-4, with D perhaps matching TRBD1 (6 bases). The germline CDR1 and CDR2 sequences are SGHNT and YYREEE (reference sequence). Trimming took 5 bases from V and 1 from J, leaving 11 bases between them. The CDR3 loop spans 14 amino acids.

This clone was detected only once. The chain has TRBV5-1 and TRBJ1-2; D ambiguous. V was cut by 4 bases and J by 7 bases, with 35 bases left in between. CDR1 is SGHRS and CDR2 is YFSETQ in the germline V gene. The CDR3 extends over 20 amino acids. The CDR3 region is CASSRTVGLSLAPGDGGYTF. As DNA, the CDR3 is TGCGCCAGCAGCCGCACCGTAGGTCTCAGTCTCGCTCCGGGTGATGGTGGCTACACCTTC.

The genes are TRBV7-9 and TRBJ2-3; D perhaps matches TRBD2 (5 bases). The CDR3 sequence is 12 residues long. With 5 bases removed from V and 8 bases from J, the gap between germline ends came to 11 bases. Germline CDR1 reads SEHNR; CDR2 reads FQNEAQ (reference sequence). This CDR3 is CASSPRVSTQYF. For the CDR3, the DNA is TGTGCCAGCAGCCCGAGGGTTAGTACGCAGTATTTT.

The V and J genes are TRBV2 and TRBJ1-5, with 8 bases fitting TRBD1. CDR1 SNHLY and CDR2 FYNNEI come from the germline V gene. With 4 bases clipped from V and 5 bases from J, the junction kept 4 bases outside the gene matches. This CDR3 contains 14 residues. In nucleotides, the CDR3 is TGTGCCAGCAGTGGGCAGGGGGCAGATCAGCCCCAGCATTTT. It encodes CASSGQGADQPQHF.